The 32 T cell receptor beta chains in this list originate from one sample, sequenced in a study of a mutant IDH1 vaccine in newly diagnosed glioma. This sample's time point: week 5, during vaccination. Doses consisted of 300 ug of mutant IDH1 20-mer peptide each, paired with topical imiquimod. These receptors' antigens are unknown. Profiling relied on immunoSEQ multiplex PCR, and the TCRdb table lists in-frame clones only, not all of them. The sample yields roughly 39,000 clones, approximately 83% seen once. The material sequenced was PBMCs, taken from a glioma patient whose treatment included an IDH1 peptide vaccine. The receptors were gathered from a man between 40 and 49 years old with glioma.

This clone was observed a few times. The chain joins TRBV7-9 to TRBJ2-7; TRBD1 agrees at 9 bases. CDR3 length: 13 amino acids. Germline CDR1 reads SEHNR; CDR2 reads FQNEAQ (reference sequence). The V segment lost 8 bases and the J segment 4 bases; nucleotides outside the gene matches: 6. For the CDR3, the DNA is TGTGCCAGCGCCACAGGGGGCGGGTACGAGCAGTACTTC. Translation: CASATGGGYEQYF. Full variable domain (missing parts from reference TRBV7-9 and TRBJ2-7): DTGVSQNPRHKITKRGQNVTFRCDPISEHNRLYWYRQTLGQGPEFLTYFQNEAQLEKSRLLSDRFSAERPKGSFSTLEIQRTEQGDSAMYLCASATGGGYEQYFGPGTRLTVT.

This chain uses TRBV25-1 with TRBJ1-3; the D is unclear. Trimming shortened V by 5 bases and J by 1 base, and 6 bases separated the two germline ends. Per germline, CDR1 MGHDK and CDR2 SYGVNS. The CDR3 has 13 residues. DNA of the CDR3: TGTGCCAGCAGTAAGGGTTCTGGAAACACCATATATTTT. It yields the protein CASSKGSGNTIYF. The full variable domain, with the rest looked up from reference TRBV25-1 and TRBJ1-3, is EADIYQTPRYLVIGTGKKITLECSQTMGHDKMYWYQQDPGMELHLIHYSYGVNSTEKGDLSSESTVSRIRTEHFPLTLESARPSHTSQYLCASSKGSGNTIYFGEGSWLTVV.

CDR3 protein: CASSPVQGAAGANVLTF. The CDR3 nucleotides are TGTGCCAGCTCACCTGTACAGGGGGCGGCCGGGGCCAACGTCCTGACTTTC. V gene TRBV18 combines with J gene TRBJ2-6, with 9 nucleotides matching TRBD1. V shed 3 bases, J shed 4 bases, and the junction held 7 bases outside the gene matches. This CDR3 contains 17 residues. The germline V gene encodes CDR1 KGHSH and CDR2 LQKENI.

This clone has just one count. The rearrangement uses TRBV6-6 and TRBJ1-5; D call uncertain. CDR1 and CDR2 from the germline V gene are MNHNY and SVGAGI (reference sequence). The CDR3 has 12 amino acids. The germline V and J ends were trimmed by 8 bases and 7 bases, with 12 bases remaining between them. CDR3 sequence (DNA): TGTGCCAGCGGTCGCACGGTGCAGCCCCAGCATTTT. It encodes CASGRTVQPQHF.

The genes are TRBV9 and TRBJ1-2; maybe TRBD1 (5 bases). The CDR3 runs 17 residues. Germline lookup yields CDR1 SGDLS and CDR2 YYNGEE. V gave up 2 bases and J gave up 2 bases, with 19 bases separating them. CDR3 amino acids: CASSVQRGAPVNYGYTF. DNA for the CDR3: TGTGCCAGCAGCGTCCAGCGAGGGGCGCCCGTGAACTATGGCTACACCTTC.

The count of this clone is one. The V call is TRBV27, the J call TRBJ2-6; D unclear. This CDR3 has 16 residues. CDR1 MNHEY and CDR2 SMNVEV come from the germline V gene (reference sequence). With 5 bases removed from V and 0 bases from J, the gap between germline ends came to 11 bases. The CDR3 DNA is TGTGCCAGCAGTACCGACCGACCCTCTGGGGCCAACGTCCTGACTTTC. This sequence encodes CASSTDRPSGANVLTF.

This clone was found a few times. This chain connects TRBV2 to TRBJ1-4; 9 bases are a match to TRBD1. Unmatched junction bases numbered 10, after V lost 7 bases and J lost 7 bases. There are 15 residues in the CDR3. CDR1 is SNHLY and CDR2 is FYNNEI in the germline V gene. DNA of the CDR3: TGTGCCAGCACTCCCACAGGGGGCCGAAGTGAAAAACTGTTTTTT. This gives the protein CASTPTGGRSEKLFF.

The V and J genes are TRBV6-1 and TRBJ2-7; a possible D gene is TRBD2 (5 bases). Per the germline V gene, CDR1 is MNHNS and CDR2 is SASEGT. The CDR3 is 15 residues long. Deletions cut 4 bases from V and 6 bases from J, with 19 bases between. The CDR3, as DNA: TGTGCCAGCAGTGGACCTAGCCCCAGGTCCGGCGAGCAGTACTTC. Translating it yields CASSGPSPRSGEQYF.

The rearrangement uses TRBV6-5 and TRBJ2-7; TRBD2 matches 14 bases. Looked up from germline, CDR1 is MNHEY and CDR2 is SVGAGI. The length of the CDR3 is 15 residues. Trimming removed 10 bases from V and 3 bases from J; junction bases left unmatched: 8. CDR3 sequence (DNA): TGTGCCACCCTGGGACTAGCGGGAGAGGTCTACGAGCAGTACTTC. Translation: CATLGLAGEVYEQYF.

This clone occurred once. The chain couples TRBV10-3 to TRBJ2-7, with 9 bases fitting TRBD2. The CDR3 consists of 14 residues. Germline trimming cut 5 bases from V and 4 bases from J; bases unmatched to any gene: 6. Germline CDR1 is ENHRY and CDR2 is SYGVKD. The chain's CDR3 is CAISSGTSLYEQYF. The CDR3 DNA reads as TGTGCCATCAGTTCCGGGACTAGCCTATACGAGCAGTACTTC.

V gene TRBV6-5 combines with J gene TRBJ2-6; D gene unclear. This CDR3 is 13 amino acids long. V was trimmed by 4 bases and J by 5 bases, leaving 6 bases between them. The germline V gene has CDR1 MNHEY and CDR2 SVGAGI. In DNA, the CDR3 is TGTGCCAGCAGTTTAGGGAGGGCCAACGTCCTGACTTTC. This encodes CASSLGRANVLTF.

The chain couples TRBV14 to TRBJ2-1; no reliable D call. The germline CDR1 and CDR2 sequences are SGHDN and FVKESK. The CDR3 has 14 amino acids. V dropped 0 bases and J dropped 10 bases, with 13 bases sitting between them. CDR3 nucleotides: TGTGCCAGCAGCCAAGATTGGGTCTCACGGGAGCAGTTCTTC. It specifies CASSQDWVSREQFF. Full variable domain (missing parts from reference TRBV14 and TRBJ2-1): EAGVTQFPSHSVIEKGQTVTLRCDPISGHDNLYWYRRVMGKEIKFLLHFVKESKQDESGMPNNRFLAERTGGTYSTLKVQPAELEDSGVYFCASSQDWVSREQFFGPGTRLTVL.

This clone appeared a single time. The CDR3 sequence: CASSLVGAGTKTQYF. CDR3 DNA: TGTGCCAGCAGTTTAGTAGGAGCCGGGACGAAGACCCAGTACTTC. This chain joins TRBV28 and TRBJ2-5, with D perhaps matching TRBD1 or TRBD2 (5 bases each). The CDR3 is made up of 15 amino acids. V lost 2 bases and J lost 6, with 16 bases in between. Germline V gene lookup returns CDR1 MDHEN and CDR2 SYDVKM.

The chain joins TRBV25-1 to TRBJ2-1; D gene ambiguous. The germline gives CDR1 MGHDK, CDR2 SYGVNS. Trimming took off 2 bases at V and 3 bases at J, with 8 bases between the two ends. CDR3 length equals 14 residues. The chain's CDR3 is CASSEVADYNEQFF. As DNA, the CDR3 is TGTGCCAGCAGTGAAGTTGCGGACTACAATGAGCAGTTCTTC. Based on the CDR3 plus reference TRBV25-1 and TRBJ2-1, the full variable domain is EADIYQTPRYLVIGTGKKITLECSQTMGHDKMYWYQQDPGMELHLIHYSYGVNSTEKGDLSSESTVSRIRTEHFPLTLESARPSHTSQYLCASSEVADYNEQFFGPGTRLTVL.

This chain uses TRBV9 with TRBJ2-1, with 7 nucleotides matching TRBD2. CDR1 SGDLS and CDR2 YYNGEE come from the germline V gene. The CDR3 runs to 16 residues. J gave up 6 bases and V 4 bases, and 13 bases lay outside the gene matches. The CDR3 DNA reads as TGTGCCAGCAGCAGAAGTCTGGGGGAGGGCCTCAATGAGCAGTTCTTC. Translating it yields CASSRSLGEGLNEQFF.

This rearrangement joins TRBV6-4 to TRBJ2-2; unclear D gene. This CDR3 is built from 14 residues. Germline-derived CDR1 and CDR2 are MRHNA and SNTAGT. V was clipped by 3 bases and J by 2 bases, with 7 bases between them. The chain's CDR3 is CASSEGFNTGELFF. CDR3 DNA sequence: TGTGCCAGCAGTGAAGGTTTTAACACCGGGGAGCTGTTTTTT.

The V call is TRBV13, the J call TRBJ2-7, with a possible D match to TRBD1 (5 bases). CDR1 PRHDT and CDR2 FYEKMQ come from the germline V gene (reference sequence). Trimming cost V 5 bases and J 5 bases, with 22 bases left between them. The CDR3 is made up of 16 amino acids. CDR3 sequence: CASSAYRRGRIDEQYF. The DNA for the CDR3 is TGTGCCAGCAGCGCTTACCGAAGGGGCAGGATCGACGAGCAGTACTTC.

V usage is TRBV15 and J usage is TRBJ1-4, with a possible D match to TRBD1 (5 bases). The CDR3 runs 14 residues. Trimming shortened V by 3 bases and J by 8 bases, and 13 bases separated the two germline ends. In germline, CDR1 is LNHNV, CDR2 YYDKDF (reference sequence). Here the CDR3 reads CATSSRQGREKLFF. The CDR3 DNA follows: TGTGCCACCAGCAGCAGGCAGGGTCGCGAAAAACTGTTTTTT.

This chain joins TRBV9 and TRBJ2-2, with TRBD2 as a possible D gene (6 bases). This CDR3 contains 13 residues. Trimming took 5 bases from V and 1 from J, leaving 6 bases between them. Germline assignment: CDR1 SGDLS and CDR2 YYNGEE. As DNA, the CDR3 is TGTGCCAGCAGGGGGGGGAACACCGGGGAGCTGTTTTTT. Translating gives CASRGGNTGELFF.

This chain joins TRBV5-1 and TRBJ2-1; 7 nucleotides align to TRBD1. V gave up 4 bases and J gave up 5 bases; unmatched junction bases: 9. This CDR3 contains 15 residues. Germline values: CDR1 SGHRS, CDR2 YFSETQ. For the CDR3, the DNA is TGCGCCAGCAGCCCAACAGGGGCGCGTAACAATGAGCAGTTCTTC. It codes for CASSPTGARNNEQFF.

The chain couples TRBV19 to TRBJ1-5, with D uncertain. The CDR3 extends over 14 amino acids. Germline V gene sequence: CDR1 LNHDA, CDR2 SQIVND (reference sequence). Trimming stripped 8 bases from V and 0 bases from J, with 11 bases between. The CDR3: CASGNSYSNQPQHF. The CDR3 nucleotides read TGTGCCAGTGGAAACAGTTATAGCAATCAGCCCCAGCATTTT.

This chain uses TRBV9 with TRBJ1-4, with D unclear. Between the trimmed V and J ends, which lost 0 bases and 4 bases, there was a span of 7 bases. Germline loops: CDR1 SGDLS, CDR2 YYNGEE. CDR3 length: 14 residues. The chain's CDR3 is CASSVGFGNEKLFF. For the CDR3, the DNA is TGTGCCAGCAGCGTAGGGTTCGGTAATGAAAAACTGTTTTTT.

The rearrangement uses TRBV29-1 and TRBJ2-1; TRBD1 matches 9 bases. V lost 7 bases and J lost 6; bases outside the gene matches: 7. CDR3 length: 13 amino acids. The germline CDR1 and CDR2 sequences are SQVTM and ANQGSEA. Written as DNA, the CDR3 is TGCAGCGCTGAGGGACAGGGCGGCAATGAGCAGTTCTTC. Translated: CSAEGQGGNEQFF.

The V and J genes are TRBV7-2 and TRBJ1-3, with TRBD1 matching 8 bases. V was clipped by 3 bases and J by 4 bases; unmatched bases: 8. Looked up from germline, CDR1 is SGHTA and CDR2 is FQGNSA. This CDR3 spans 16 amino acids. The CDR3 DNA reads TGTGCCAGCAGCTTTTCCGGGACAGGTCTCGGAAACACCATATATTTT. Residues: CASSFSGTGLGNTIYF. The variable domain in full, with the rest retrieved from reference TRBV7-2 and TRBJ1-3, is GAGVSQSPSNKVTEKGKDVELRCDPISGHTALYWYRQSLGQGLEFLIYFQGNSAPDKSGLPSDRFSAERTGGSVSTLTIQRTQQEDSAVYLCASSFSGTGLGNTIYFGEGSWLTVV.

The chain joins TRBV5-1 to TRBJ1-2; 7 nucleotides line up with TRBD1. CDR1 SGHRS and CDR2 YFSETQ come from the germline V gene. The CDR3 is 15 amino acids. Losses at the gene ends were 4 bases for V and 4 bases for J; bases not matched to a gene: 10. The CDR3 spells CASSTGASESYGYTF. CDR3 in DNA: TGCGCCAGCAGCACAGGGGCCTCGGAGAGCTATGGCTACACCTTC. The full variable domain, its missing parts supplied by reference TRBV5-1 and TRBJ1-2, is KAGVTQTPRYLIKTRGQQVTLSCSPISGHRSVSWYQQTPGQGLQFLFEYFSETQRNKGNFPGRFSGRQFSNSRSEMNVSTLELGDSALYLCASSTGASESYGYTFGSGTRLTVV.

This clone was detected a few times. The chain recombines TRBV4-2 with TRBJ2-1, with 10 nucleotides matching TRBD2. After removal of 3 bases from V and 4 bases from J, the junction contained 3 bases not matched to a gene. Germline V gene data show CDR1 as LGHNA and CDR2 as YNFKEQ. This CDR3 region has 15 residues. This CDR3 is CASSQGAGGYNEQFF. CDR3 nucleotides: TGTGCCAGCAGCCAGGGAGCGGGAGGGTACAATGAGCAGTTCTTC.

This chain connects TRBV11-1 to TRBJ1-4; D not resolved. CDR3 length: 15 residues. CDR1 is SGHAT, CDR2 FQDESV, per germline (reference sequence). Between the trimmed V and J ends, which lost 1 base and 1 base, there was a span of 7 bases. The CDR3: CASSLEGGTNEKLFF. The CDR3 DNA follows: TGTGCCAGCAGCTTAGAGGGAGGAACTAATGAAAAACTGTTTTTT.

This clone appeared a single time. This chain connects TRBV10-3 to TRBJ2-1; D is undetermined. The CDR3 is 13 amino acids. The germline V gene encodes CDR1 ENHRY and CDR2 SYGVKD. The V and J ends lost 8 bases and 7 bases respectively, with 15 bases between them. The CDR3 DNA reads as TGTGCCATCGGGAAGGTTCTTGAGAATGAGCAGTTCTTC. It specifies CAIGKVLENEQFF.

The rearrangement links TRBV29-1 to TRBJ2-5, with TRBD1 identical over 8 bases. The CDR3 extends over 14 amino acids. The V gene end was trimmed by 7 bases and the J gene end by 5 bases; junction bases not matched to a gene: 12. Looked up from germline, CDR1 is SQVTM and CDR2 is ANQGSEA. The CDR3 sequence is CSAPAGGARETQYF. The CDR3 DNA is TGCAGCGCCCCTGCAGGGGGCGCGAGGGAGACCCAGTACTTC.

The chain couples TRBV2 to TRBJ2-3; D not certain. The germline V and J ends were trimmed by 5 bases and 6 bases, with 6 bases remaining between them. The germline V gene has CDR1 SNHLY and CDR2 FYNNEI. There are 11 residues in the CDR3. The CDR3 loop reads CASSSWDTQYF. CDR3 nucleotides: TGTGCCAGCAGTAGCTGGGATACGCAGTATTTT. Full variable domain (missing parts from reference TRBV2 and TRBJ2-3): EPEVTQTPSHQVTQMGQEVILRCVPISNHLYFYWYRQILGQKVEFLVSFYNNEISEKSEIFDDQFSVERPDGSNFTLKIRSTKLEDSAMYFCASSSWDTQYFGPGTRLTVL.

This chain connects TRBV19 to TRBJ2-2, with TRBD1 matching 10 bases. The V and J ends lost 0 bases and 7 bases, in that order; junction bases with no gene match: 5. CDR3 length equals 16 residues. From germline, CDR1 is LNHDA and CDR2 SQIVND (reference sequence). The chain's CDR3 is CASSIESTGGIGELFF. The CDR3 DNA reads TGTGCCAGTAGTATAGAGTCGACAGGGGGCATCGGGGAGCTGTTTTTT.

The chain recombines TRBV11-2 with TRBJ2-7; 11 bases agree with TRBD2. The trim removed 1 base at V and 7 bases at J, leaving 3 bases unmatched. The germline V gene has CDR1 SGHAT and CDR2 FQNNGV. The CDR3 sequence is 14 residues long. CDR3 amino acids: CASSLGASGREQYF. CDR3 coding DNA: TGTGCCAGCAGCTTAGGTGCTAGCGGGAGGGAGCAGTACTTC.